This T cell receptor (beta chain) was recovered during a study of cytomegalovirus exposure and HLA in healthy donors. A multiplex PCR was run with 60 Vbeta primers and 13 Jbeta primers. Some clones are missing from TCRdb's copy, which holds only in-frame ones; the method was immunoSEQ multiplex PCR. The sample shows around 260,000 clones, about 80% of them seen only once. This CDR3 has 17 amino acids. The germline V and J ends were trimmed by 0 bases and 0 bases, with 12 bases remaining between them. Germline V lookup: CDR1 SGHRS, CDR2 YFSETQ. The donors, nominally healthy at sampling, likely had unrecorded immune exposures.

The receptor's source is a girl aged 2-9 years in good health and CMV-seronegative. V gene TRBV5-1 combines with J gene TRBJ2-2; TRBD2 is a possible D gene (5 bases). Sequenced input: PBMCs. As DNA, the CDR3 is TGCGCCAGCAGCTTGGGGGTGTCAGCGGCGAACACCGGGGAGCTGTTTTTT. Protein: CASSLGVSAANTGELFF.